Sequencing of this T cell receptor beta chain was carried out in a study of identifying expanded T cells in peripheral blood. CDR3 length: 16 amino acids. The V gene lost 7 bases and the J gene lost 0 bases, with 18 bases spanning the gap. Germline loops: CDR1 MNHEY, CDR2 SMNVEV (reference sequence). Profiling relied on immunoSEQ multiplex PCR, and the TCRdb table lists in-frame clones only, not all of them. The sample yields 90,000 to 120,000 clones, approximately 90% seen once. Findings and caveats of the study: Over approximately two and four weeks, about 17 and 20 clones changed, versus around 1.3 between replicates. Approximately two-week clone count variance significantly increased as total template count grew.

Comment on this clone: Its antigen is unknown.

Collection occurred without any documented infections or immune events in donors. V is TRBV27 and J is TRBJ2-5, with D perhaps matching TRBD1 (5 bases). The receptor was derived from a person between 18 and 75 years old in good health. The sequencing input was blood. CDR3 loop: CASIPVDSPYQETQYF. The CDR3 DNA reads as TGTGCCAGCATCCCCGTCGACAGTCCGTACCAAGAGACCCAGTACTTC.